This passage covers 28 T cell receptor beta chains from one sample sequenced in a study of T cell responses to AZD1222 COVID-19 vaccine. Sequencing was performed with immunoSEQ multiplex PCR; in TCRdb, only in-frame clones are kept and a portion is missing. Of 100,000 to 150,000 clones listed, 85% to 95% are singletons. The specimen was peripheral blood, collected on day 0 of AZD1222 vaccination. The receptors stem from an adult in good health.

CDR3 DNA sequence: TGTGCCAGCAGCCGACCGGGACAGGGTAAGACAGTTCCCCACGAGCAGTACTTC. It codes for CASSRPGQGKTVPHEQYF. The V call is TRBV27, the J call TRBJ2-7, with 9 bases that match TRBD1. The junction had 20 bases not matched to a gene; V was cut back by 6 bases and J by 5 bases. Germline lookup yields CDR1 MNHEY and CDR2 SMNVEV (reference sequence). The length of the CDR3 is 18 residues.

The chain recombines TRBV6-5 with TRBJ1-3, with D possibly TRBD1 on 6 matching bases. Trimming took off 7 bases at V and 4 bases at J, with 17 bases between the two ends. CDR3 length: 15 amino acids. The V gene's germline CDR1 is MNHEY and CDR2 SVGAGI. For the CDR3, the DNA is TGTGCCAGCAAGGTCCACAGGGCTGGGGGAAACACCATATATTTT. The encoded protein is CASKVHRAGGNTIYF.

This sequence joins TRBV12-5 and TRBJ2-2, with D possibly TRBD1 on 6 matching bases. In germline, CDR1 is LGHNT, CDR2 FRNRAP. Trimming cost V 2 bases and J 5 bases, with 15 bases left between them. The CDR3 is 16 amino acids. The CDR3 loop is CASGLFTGSETGELFF. The DNA of the CDR3 is TGTGCTAGTGGTTTGTTTACAGGGTCAGAGACCGGGGAGCTGTTTTTT.

The chain links TRBV2 to TRBJ1-1, with D perhaps TRBD1 (5 bases). The germline V gene has CDR1 SNHLY and CDR2 FYNNEI. Between the trimmed V and J ends, which lost 9 bases and 8 bases, there was a span of 22 bases. The CDR3 is 14 amino acids. The CDR3, as DNA: TGTGCCAGTACCCTCAGGTTTGGGGCACAGGAAGCTTTCTTT. The encoded protein is CASTLRFGAQEAFF.

This chain links TRBV30 with TRBJ1-1; 8 nucleotides match TRBD1. With 1 base clipped from V and 1 base from J, the junction kept 2 bases outside the gene matches. This CDR3 has 14 amino acids. Germline V lookup: CDR1 GTSNPN, CDR2 SVGIG (reference sequence). Written as DNA, the CDR3 is TGTGCCTGGAGTGGAGGACAGGGGAACACTGAAGCTTTCTTT. Translated, it gives CAWSGGQGNTEAFF.

This chain connects TRBV5-1 to TRBJ2-3; the D is unclear. The CDR3 has 12 residues. V was clipped by 5 bases and J by 1 base, with 5 bases between them. Germline CDR1 and CDR2: SGHRS and YFSETQ. CDR3 coding DNA: TGCGCCAGCAGTGGGGGCACAGATACGCAGTATTTT. The encoded protein is CASSGGTDTQYF.

V is TRBV6-2 or TRBV6-3 and J is TRBJ2-7; the D gene could be TRBD1 or TRBD2 (5 bases each). Trimming took off 0 bases at V and 7 bases at J, with 13 bases between the two ends. Germline V gene lookup returns CDR1 MNHEY and CDR2 SVGEGT. CDR3 length equals 14 residues. The CDR3 DNA sequence: TGTGCCAGCAGTTACTCGACAGTAGGGGAGGAGCAGTACTTC. It specifies CASSYSTVGEEQYF.

V usage is TRBV5-8 and J usage is TRBJ2-3; D is undetermined. Germline V gene lookup returns CDR1 SGHTS and CDR2 YDEGEE. The length of the CDR3 is 14 residues. V was shortened by 9 bases and J by 2 bases, with 16 bases between the two germline ends. The CDR3 spells CATTRLGYTDTQYF. In DNA form, the CDR3 reads TGTGCCACCACTCGGCTGGGGTACACAGATACGCAGTATTTT.

The chain links TRBV3-1 (or the pseudogene TRBV3-2) to TRBJ2-5; D uncertain. V dropped 4 bases and J dropped 5 bases, with 17 bases sitting between them. This CDR3 is built from 15 residues. Germline CDR1 and CDR2: LGHDT and YNNKEL (reference sequence). The CDR3: CASSRHNANLETQYF. The CDR3, as DNA: TGTGCCAGCAGCCGACACAACGCGAACCTTGAGACCCAGTACTTC.

V is TRBV18 and J is TRBJ1-2; a possible D gene is TRBD1 (6 bases). CDR3 size: 13 residues. Trimming pared 3 bases from V and 8 bases from J, leaving 13 bases between. The V gene's germline CDR1 is KGHSH and CDR2 LQKENI. This chain's CDR3 is CASSPEYREGYTF. CDR3 nucleotides: TGTGCCAGCTCACCGGAGTACAGGGAGGGCTACACCTTC.

The chain has TRBV3-1 (or the pseudogene TRBV3-2) and TRBJ2-7; D gene uncertain. V shed 4 bases and J shed 4 bases, with 11 bases lying between them. Germline-derived CDR1 and CDR2 are LGHDT and YNNKEL (reference sequence). The CDR3 is made up of 13 amino acids. The chain's CDR3 is CASSRSLEYEQYF. In nucleotides, the CDR3 is TGTGCCAGCAGCCGCTCTCTCGAATACGAGCAGTACTTC.

This chain joins TRBV28 and TRBJ2-5; the D gene could be TRBD1 or TRBD2 (5 bases each). Trimming stripped 6 bases from V and 1 base from J, with 9 bases between. The CDR3 is 13 residues long. CDR1 is MDHEN, CDR2 SYDVKM, per germline. DNA for the CDR3: TGTGCCAGCAGCCGGGGACCCCAAGAGACCCAGTACTTC. Its translation: CASSRGPQETQYF.

Points on this clone: At one of its ends the junction is not consistent with the germline gene, which may arise from a read error. V is TRBV6-5 and J is TRBJ2-1; a possible D gene is TRBD2 (5 bases). From germline, CDR1 is MNHEY and CDR2 SVGAGI. This CDR3 contains 13 residues. CDR3: CASGYKRYNEQFF. The CDR3 region has the DNA TGTGCCAGCGGTTATAAGCGGTACAATGAGCAGTTCTTC.

The chain joins TRBV18 to TRBJ2-7, with TRBD1 matching over 8 bases. The length of the CDR3 is 15 residues. CDR1 is KGHSH and CDR2 is LQKENI in the germline V gene. After removal of 4 bases from V and 6 bases from J, the junction contained 11 bases not matched to a gene. In DNA, the CDR3 is TGTGCCAGCTCACACGGACAGGGAAGGGGCCTCGAGCAGTACTTC. It encodes CASSHGQGRGLEQYF.

The table lists this clone with a count of one. This chain joins TRBV29-1 and TRBJ1-1; D is possibly TRBD1 (5 bases). V shed 7 bases and J shed 1 base, with 13 bases lying between them. CDR1 and CDR2 (germline): SQVTM, ANQGSEA. The CDR3 is 13 residues long. CDR3 loop: CSGRDSWNTEAFF. The CDR3 region has the DNA TGCAGCGGCCGGGACTCTTGGAACACTGAAGCTTTCTTT. Variable domain in full (rest from reference TRBV29-1 and TRBJ1-1): SAVISQKPSRDICQRGTSLTIQCQVDSQVTMMFWYRQQPGQSLTLIATANQGSEATYESGFVIDKFPISRPNLTFSTLTVSNMSPEDSSIYLCSGRDSWNTEAFFGQGTRLTVV.

The chain uses TRBV15 and TRBJ2-3, with D possibly called TRBD1 or TRBD2 (7 bases each). The CDR3 length is 17 residues. Germline CDR1 and CDR2: LNHNV and YYDKDF (reference sequence). V gave up 0 bases and J gave up 6 bases, with 19 bases separating them. The CDR3 DNA sequence: TGTGCCACCAGCAGAGACCCAGGGGGGGCCTTATTGGATACGCAGTATTTT. It yields the protein CATSRDPGGALLDTQYF.

V gene TRBV4-1 combines with J gene TRBJ1-2; tentatively, D is TRBD1 (6 bases). This CDR3 has 17 amino acids. V dropped 1 base and J dropped 5 bases, with 20 bases sitting between them. Per germline, CDR1 MGHRA and CDR2 YSYEKL. The CDR3 DNA is TGCGCCAGCAGCCAAGGGACCGGCAGGGGAACACCTTATGGCTACACCTTC. It codes for CASSQGTGRGTPYGYTF.

The V gene is TRBV9, the J gene TRBJ1-1; D is ambiguous. The CDR3 is 15 amino acids. V was cut by 3 bases and J by 1 base, with 13 bases left in between. Per germline, CDR1 SGDLS and CDR2 YYNGEE. The DNA for the CDR3 is TGTGCCAGCAGCGCCGCCCCCGTTGCGAACACTGAAGCTTTCTTT. This translates into CASSAAPVANTEAFF.

This clone was counted between two and nine times. The chain joins TRBV24-1 to TRBJ1-2; D is perhaps TRBD1 (6 bases). This CDR3 has 13 residues. Trimming took 9 bases from V and 1 from J, leaving 11 bases between them. The germline CDR1 and CDR2 sequences are KGHDR and SFDVKD. The CDR3 loop reads CATRGRHNYGYTF. The CDR3 nucleotides read TGTGCCACCCGGGGGCGCCATAACTATGGCTACACCTTC.

The chain has TRBV5-6 and TRBJ1-2, with 10 bases lining up with TRBD1. The CDR3 loop spans 14 amino acids. J was trimmed by 4 bases and V by 5 bases; bases with no gene match: 5. Germline V gene data show CDR1 as SGHDT and CDR2 as YYEEEE. CDR3 in amino acids: CASSPGQGLYGYTF. CDR3 nucleotide sequence: TGTGCCAGCAGTCCGGGACAGGGGCTCTATGGCTACACCTTC.

V usage is TRBV9 and J usage is TRBJ2-6; possibly TRBD1 or TRBD2 for D (5 bases each). Per the germline V gene, CDR1 is SGDLS and CDR2 is YYNGEE. The length of the CDR3 is 19 residues. V dropped 4 bases and J dropped 0 bases, with 20 bases sitting between them. The chain's CDR3 is CASSRHLPGPGSGANVLTF. As DNA, the CDR3 is TGTGCCAGCAGCCGACACCTTCCGGGACCTGGCTCTGGGGCCAACGTCCTGACTTTC.

The chain carries TRBV9 and TRBJ2-1; D gene uncertain. Trimming took off 0 bases at V and 2 bases at J, with 9 bases between the two ends. The germline gives CDR1 SGDLS, CDR2 YYNGEE. The length of the CDR3 is 15 residues. The CDR3 protein is CASSVAGGTYNEQFF. The CDR3 DNA follows: TGTGCCAGCAGCGTAGCTGGCGGAACCTACAATGAGCAGTTCTTC.

The chain carries TRBV5-1 and TRBJ1-2; D unclear. The CDR3 sequence is 15 residues long. Germline values: CDR1 SGHRS, CDR2 YFSETQ. Trimming took off 4 bases at V and 7 bases at J, with 20 bases between the two ends. CDR3 region: CASSPNPRGGGGYTF. DNA for the CDR3: TGCGCCAGCAGCCCCAACCCGAGAGGTGGTGGTGGCTACACCTTC.

J is TRBJ2-7 and V is TRBV30, with 7 bases that match TRBD2. The CDR3 runs 12 residues. With 3 bases clipped from V and 6 bases from J, the junction kept 5 bases outside the gene matches. Germline CDR1 is GTSNPN and CDR2 is SVGIG (reference sequence). CDR3 coding DNA: TGTGCCTGGAGGTTAGCGGGTAGCGAGCAGTACTTC. This sequence encodes CAWRLAGSEQYF.

In nucleotides, the CDR3 is TGTGCCAGCAGCTCTCGGGGGGCAGGGAACTATGGCTACACCTTC. This sequence encodes CASSSRGAGNYGYTF. This sequence joins TRBV7-2 and TRBJ1-2, with D perhaps matching TRBD1 (6 bases). CDR1 is SGHTA and CDR2 is FQGNSA in the germline V gene. The length of the CDR3 is 15 residues. Trimming took 4 bases from V and 2 from J, leaving 14 bases between them.

The chain uses TRBV6-6 and TRBJ1-1; possible D gene TRBD1, 6 bases. The germline CDR1 and CDR2 sequences are MNHNY and SVGAGI (reference sequence). The CDR3 has 14 amino acids. V shed 4 bases and J shed 5 bases, with 14 bases lying between them. The CDR3 loop is CASSSGQSRTEAFF. CDR3 DNA sequence: TGTGCCAGCAGTTCTGGACAGTCGAGGACTGAAGCTTTCTTT.

The rearrangement links TRBV7-9 to TRBJ1-2; 7 bases match TRBD1. CDR1 and CDR2 from the germline V gene are SEHNR and FQNEAQ (reference sequence). Germline trimming cut 6 bases from V and 3 bases from J; bases unmatched to any gene: 10. This CDR3 is built from 15 residues. This CDR3 reads CASRKKGTGDYGYTF. The CDR3 DNA follows: TGTGCCAGCAGAAAAAAGGGCACAGGGGACTATGGCTACACCTTC.

V gene TRBV18 combines with J gene TRBJ2-7, with a tentative D call TRBD1 (6 bases). CDR1 and CDR2 (germline): KGHSH, LQKENI. Trimming left V 0 bases short and J 0 bases short, with 12 bases between. This CDR3 has 16 amino acids. CDR3 in amino acids: CASSPPSSRGSYEQYF. DNA for the CDR3: TGTGCCAGCTCACCACCGTCAAGCAGGGGCTCCTACGAGCAGTACTTC. Supplemented by reference TRBV18 and TRBJ2-7, the full variable domain reads NAGVMQNPRHLVRRRGQEARLRCSPMKGHSHVYWYRQLPEEGLKFMVYLQKENIIDESGMPKERFSAEFPKEGPSILRIQQVVRGDSAAYFCASSPPSSRGSYEQYFGPGTRLTVT.